Presented here are 9 T cell receptor beta chains from one specimen sequenced in a study of CD8 T cells in Susac syndrome (dated by TCRdb to 2018 to 2020). Preparation of the library involved the immunoSEQ multiplex PCR assay. RNA was extracted with the RNeasy kit and roughly 0.45 to 1 ug was reverse transcribed using random hexamers. TCRdb trimmed the raw reads at Q25, called clones with MiXCR and kept productive beta chains. Each record represents a unique CDR3 protein, reported with the most common genes and DNA among its rows. This sample gives tens of thousands of distinct CDR3 sequences in total; approximately 93% of them show up just once. Roughly 0.47% of the sample belongs to the ten largest clones. Sequenced input: CD8+ T cells from PBMCs. The receptors derive from a human donor with Susac syndrome.

In this sample, this clonotype turned up a few times. The rearrangement joins TRBV7-9 to TRBJ2-7, with 10 bases aligning to TRBD1. Germline loops: CDR1 SEHNR, CDR2 FQNEAQ (reference sequence). The CDR3 has 14 residues. The junction had 3 bases not matched to a gene; V was cut back by 4 bases and J by 3 bases. The CDR3 region is CASSSGQGGYEQYF. CDR3 DNA: TGTGCCAGCAGCTCCGGACAGGGGGGCTACGAGCAGTACTTC.

The chain uses TRBV7-3 and TRBJ2-1, with TRBD1 identical over 9 bases. The CDR3 spans 15 residues. V was pared by 3 bases and J by 4 bases, with 4 bases of the junction left unmatched. CDR1 SGHTA and CDR2 FQGTGA come from the germline V gene. CDR3 in amino acids: CASSFVGQGYNEQFF. DNA for the CDR3: TGTGCCAGCAGCTTCGTCGGACAGGGGTACAATGAGCAGTTCTTC.

J is TRBJ2-7 and V is TRBV6-2 or TRBV6-3, with 7 bases aligning to TRBD1. The CDR3 is made up of 15 amino acids. In germline, CDR1 is MNHEY, CDR2 SVGEGT. V shed 7 bases, J shed 6 bases, and the junction held 15 bases outside the gene matches. CDR3 sequence reads: CASTDPGQRRAEQYF. In DNA form, the CDR3 reads TGTGCCAGCACTGACCCGGGACAGCGGCGGGCCGAGCAGTACTTC.

The CDR3 nucleotides are TGTGCCAGCAGCCTCAGGAGGGGCAATCAGCCCCAGCATTTT. Amino acid sequence: CASSLRRGNQPQHF. The chain couples TRBV7-8 to TRBJ1-5, with no clear D. The CDR3 totals 14 residues. The germline gives CDR1 SGHVS, CDR2 FQNEAQ. V gave up 5 bases and J gave up 2 bases, with 10 bases separating them. Full variable domain (missing parts from reference TRBV7-8 and TRBJ1-5): GAGVSQSPRYKVAKRGQDVALRCDPISGHVSLFWYQQALGQGPEFLTYFQNEAQLDKSGLPSDRFFAERPEGSVSTLKIQRTQQEDSAVYLCASSLRRGNQPQHFGDGTRLSIL.

This clonotype was picked up a small number of times. The chain employs TRBV6-5 and TRBJ1-2; 7 bases are shared with TRBD1. This CDR3 is built from 13 residues. The germline V gene encodes CDR1 MNHEY and CDR2 SVGAGI. With 6 bases clipped from V and 6 bases from J, the junction kept 7 bases outside the gene matches. CDR3 in amino acids: CASRTAGGDGYTF. CDR3 coding DNA: TGTGCCAGCAGAACAGCAGGGGGTGATGGCTACACCTTC.

As DNA, the CDR3 is TGCGCCAGCAGCCAAGAGACGCGAACTAGCACAGATACGCAGTATTTT. Amino acid sequence: CASSQETRTSTDTQYF. The gene calls are TRBV4-1 and TRBJ2-3; D gene ambiguous. CDR1 MGHRA and CDR2 YSYEKL come from the germline V gene. The CDR3 covers 16 residues. Trimming shortened V by 0 bases and J by 0 bases, and 10 bases separated the two germline ends.

The V call is TRBV30, the J call TRBJ2-7; D might be TRBD2 (5 bases). The V and J ends lost 2 bases and 6 bases respectively, with 8 bases between them. The CDR3 totals 11 residues. Germline values: CDR1 GTSNPN, CDR2 SVGIG (reference sequence). The CDR3 is CAWSPEGEQYF. The CDR3 region has the DNA TGTGCCTGGAGTCCAGAGGGCGAGCAGTACTTC.

The chain is built from TRBV5-1 and TRBJ2-7; maybe TRBD2 (6 bases). The V gene's germline CDR1 is SGHRS and CDR2 YFSETQ. The length of the CDR3 is 14 residues. V gave up 4 bases and J gave up 1 base, with 12 bases separating them. CDR3 in DNA: TGCGCCAGCAGCGCGGGACTGACTTCCTACGAGCAGTACTTC. It codes for CASSAGLTSYEQYF.

V and J are TRBV11-2 and TRBJ2-2; tentatively, D is TRBD1 (6 bases). The CDR3 is 17 residues long. Trimming left V 3 bases short and J 0 bases short, with 14 bases between. The germline V gene encodes CDR1 SGHAT and CDR2 FQNNGV. In nucleotides, the CDR3 is TGTGCCAGCAGCTTGCTTTTTGGGGACACGAACACCGGGGAGCTGTTTTTT. Protein product: CASSLLFGDTNTGELFF. The variable domain in full, with the rest retrieved from reference TRBV11-2 and TRBJ2-2, is EAGVAQSPRYKIIEKRQSVAFWCNPISGHATLYWYQQILGQGPKLLIQFQNNGVVDDSQLPKDRFSAERLKGVDSTLKIQPAKLEDSAVYLCASSLLFGDTNTGELFFGEGSRLTVL.